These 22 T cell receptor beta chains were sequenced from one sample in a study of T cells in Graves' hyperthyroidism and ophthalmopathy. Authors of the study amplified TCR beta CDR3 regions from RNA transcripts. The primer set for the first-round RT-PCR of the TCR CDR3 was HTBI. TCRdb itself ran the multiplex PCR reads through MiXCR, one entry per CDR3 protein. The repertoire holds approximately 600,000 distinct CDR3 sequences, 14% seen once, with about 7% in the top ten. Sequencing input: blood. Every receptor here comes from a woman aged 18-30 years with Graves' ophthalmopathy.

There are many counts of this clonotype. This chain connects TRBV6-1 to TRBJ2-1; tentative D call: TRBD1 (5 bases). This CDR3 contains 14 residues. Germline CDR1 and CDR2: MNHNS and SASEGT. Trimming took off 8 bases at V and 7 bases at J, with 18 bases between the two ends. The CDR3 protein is CASGTVQGQNEQFF. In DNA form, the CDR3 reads TGTGCCAGCGGCACTGTTCAGGGCCAGAATGAGCAGTTCTTC.

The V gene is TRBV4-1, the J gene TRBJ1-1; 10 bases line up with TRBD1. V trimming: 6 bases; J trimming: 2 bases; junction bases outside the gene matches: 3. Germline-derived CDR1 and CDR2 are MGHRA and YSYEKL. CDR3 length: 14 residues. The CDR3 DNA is TGCGCCAGCAGACCGACAGGGGGCAACACTGAAGCTTTCTTT. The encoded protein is CASRPTGGNTEAFF.

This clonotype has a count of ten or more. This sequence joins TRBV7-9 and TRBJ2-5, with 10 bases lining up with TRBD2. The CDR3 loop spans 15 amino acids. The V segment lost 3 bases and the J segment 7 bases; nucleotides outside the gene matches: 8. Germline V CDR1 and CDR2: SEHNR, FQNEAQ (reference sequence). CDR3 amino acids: CASSFSASGSGTQYF. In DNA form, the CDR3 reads TGTGCCAGCAGCTTCTCAGCTAGCGGGAGCGGGACCCAGTACTTC.

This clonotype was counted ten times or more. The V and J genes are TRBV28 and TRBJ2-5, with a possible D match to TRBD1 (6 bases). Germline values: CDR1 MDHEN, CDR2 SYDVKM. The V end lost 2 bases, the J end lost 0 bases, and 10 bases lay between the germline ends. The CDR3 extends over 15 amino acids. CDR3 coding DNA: TGTGCCAGCAGTTTAATGAGACAGGACCAAGAGACCCAGTACTTC. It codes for CASSLMRQDQETQYF.

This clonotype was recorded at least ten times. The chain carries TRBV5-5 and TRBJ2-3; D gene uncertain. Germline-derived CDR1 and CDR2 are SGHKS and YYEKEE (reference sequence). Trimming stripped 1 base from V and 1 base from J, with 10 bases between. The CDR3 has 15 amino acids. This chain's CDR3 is CASSLFFRGTDTQYF. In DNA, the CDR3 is TGTGCCAGCAGCTTGTTTTTTCGCGGCACAGATACGCAGTATTTT.

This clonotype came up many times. CDR3 residues: CASSSAGTFSYEQYF. The CDR3, as DNA: TGTGCCAGCAGCTCGGCCGGGACTTTTTCCTACGAGCAGTACTTC. The chain has TRBV7-2 and TRBJ2-7, with D possibly being TRBD2 (6 bases). The V gene's germline CDR1 is SGHTA and CDR2 FQGNSA. The CDR3 sequence is 15 residues long. Between the trimmed V and J ends, which lost 4 bases and 1 base, there was a span of 14 bases.

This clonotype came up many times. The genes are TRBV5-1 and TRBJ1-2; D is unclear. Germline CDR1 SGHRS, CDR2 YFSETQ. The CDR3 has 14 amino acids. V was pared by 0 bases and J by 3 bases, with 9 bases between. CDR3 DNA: TGCGCCAGCAGCTTGGCCGCGGCGGACTATGGCTACACCTTC. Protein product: CASSLAAADYGYTF.

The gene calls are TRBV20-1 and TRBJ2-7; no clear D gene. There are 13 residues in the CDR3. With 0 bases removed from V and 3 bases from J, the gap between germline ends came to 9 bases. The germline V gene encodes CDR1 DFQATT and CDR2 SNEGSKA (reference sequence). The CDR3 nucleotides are TGCAGTGCTAGAGATAGTGGGTTCTACGAGCAGTACTTC. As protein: CSARDSGFYEQYF.

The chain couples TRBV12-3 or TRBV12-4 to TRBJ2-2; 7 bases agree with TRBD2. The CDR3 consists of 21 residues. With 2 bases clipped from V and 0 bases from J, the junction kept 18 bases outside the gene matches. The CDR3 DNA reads TGTGCCAGCAGTTTAAGGCTCCGGAGGTTCGCGGGAGCGACGAACACCGGGGAGCTGTTTTTT. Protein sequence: CASSLRLRRFAGATNTGELFF.

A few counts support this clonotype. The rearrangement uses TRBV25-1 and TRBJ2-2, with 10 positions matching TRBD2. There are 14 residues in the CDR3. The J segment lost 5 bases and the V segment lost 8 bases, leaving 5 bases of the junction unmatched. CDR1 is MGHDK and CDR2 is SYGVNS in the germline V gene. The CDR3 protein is CASLAGEWTGELFF. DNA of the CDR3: TGTGCCAGCCTAGCGGGAGAGTGGACCGGGGAGCTGTTTTTT.

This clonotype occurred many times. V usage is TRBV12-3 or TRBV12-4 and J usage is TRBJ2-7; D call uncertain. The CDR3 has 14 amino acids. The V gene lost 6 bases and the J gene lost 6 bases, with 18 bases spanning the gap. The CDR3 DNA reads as TGTGCCAGCAGCCCGACCGGAGTTGGATCCGAGCAGTACTTC. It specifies CASSPTGVGSEQYF.

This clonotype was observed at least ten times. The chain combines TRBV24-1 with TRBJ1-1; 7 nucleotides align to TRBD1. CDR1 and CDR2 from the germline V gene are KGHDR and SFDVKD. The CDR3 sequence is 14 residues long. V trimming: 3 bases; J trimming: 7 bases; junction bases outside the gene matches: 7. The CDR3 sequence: CATSDDRVAGEAFF. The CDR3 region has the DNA TGTGCCACCAGTGATGACAGGGTGGCGGGTGAAGCTTTCTTT.

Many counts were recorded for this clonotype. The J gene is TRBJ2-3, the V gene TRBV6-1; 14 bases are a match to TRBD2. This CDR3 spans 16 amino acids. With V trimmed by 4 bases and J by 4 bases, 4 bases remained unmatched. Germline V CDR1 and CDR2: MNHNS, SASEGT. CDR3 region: CASSATSGRAADTQYF. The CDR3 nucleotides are TGTGCCAGCAGTGCGACTAGCGGGAGGGCCGCAGATACGCAGTATTTT.

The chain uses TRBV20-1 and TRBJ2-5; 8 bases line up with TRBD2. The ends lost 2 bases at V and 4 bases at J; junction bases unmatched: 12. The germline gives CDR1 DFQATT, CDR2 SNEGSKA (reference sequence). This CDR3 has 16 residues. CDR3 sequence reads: CSARPFGRGAGETQYF. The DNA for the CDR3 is TGCAGTGCTAGACCCTTTGGGCGGGGGGCTGGAGAGACCCAGTACTTC.

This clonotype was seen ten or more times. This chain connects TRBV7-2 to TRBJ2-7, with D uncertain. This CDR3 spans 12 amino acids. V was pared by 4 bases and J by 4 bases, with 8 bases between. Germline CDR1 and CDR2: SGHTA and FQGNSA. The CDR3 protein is CASSSIRYEQYF. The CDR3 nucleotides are TGTGCCAGCAGCTCCATTCGGTACGAGCAGTACTTC.

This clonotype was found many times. CDR3 loop: CASSVLRYPYEQYF. CDR3 coding DNA: TGTGCCAGCAGTGTACTCAGGTATCCCTACGAGCAGTACTTC. This sequence joins TRBV2 and TRBJ2-7; D uncertain. Germline lookup yields CDR1 SNHLY and CDR2 FYNNEI. The CDR3 has 14 amino acids. V lost 4 bases and J 2 bases, leaving 12 bases between the germline ends. Variable domain in full (rest from reference TRBV2 and TRBJ2-7): EPEVTQTPSHQVTQMGQEVILRCVPISNHLYFYWYRQILGQKVEFLVSFYNNEISEKSEIFDDQFSVERPDGSNFTLKIRSTKLEDSAMYFCASSVLRYPYEQYFGPGTRLTVT.

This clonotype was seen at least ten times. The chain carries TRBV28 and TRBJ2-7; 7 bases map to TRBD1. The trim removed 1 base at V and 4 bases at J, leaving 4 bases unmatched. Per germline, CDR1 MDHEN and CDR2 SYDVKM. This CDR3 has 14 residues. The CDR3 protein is CASSLFRGRYEQYF. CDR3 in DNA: TGTGCCAGCAGTTTATTCAGGGGGAGATACGAGCAGTACTTC.

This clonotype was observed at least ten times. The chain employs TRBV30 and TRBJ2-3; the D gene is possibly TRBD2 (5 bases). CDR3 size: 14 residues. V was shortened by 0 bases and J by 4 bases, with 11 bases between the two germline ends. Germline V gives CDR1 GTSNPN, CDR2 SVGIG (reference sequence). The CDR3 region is CAWSVVGAADTQYF. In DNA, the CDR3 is TGTGCCTGGAGTGTCGTGGGAGCGGCAGATACGCAGTATTTT.

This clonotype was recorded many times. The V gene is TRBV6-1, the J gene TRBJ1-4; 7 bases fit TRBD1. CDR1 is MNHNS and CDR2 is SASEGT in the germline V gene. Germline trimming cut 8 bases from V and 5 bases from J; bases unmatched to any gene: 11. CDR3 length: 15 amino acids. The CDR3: CASAYRDSTNEKLFF. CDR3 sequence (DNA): TGTGCCAGCGCCTACCGGGACAGCACAAATGAAAAACTGTTTTTT.

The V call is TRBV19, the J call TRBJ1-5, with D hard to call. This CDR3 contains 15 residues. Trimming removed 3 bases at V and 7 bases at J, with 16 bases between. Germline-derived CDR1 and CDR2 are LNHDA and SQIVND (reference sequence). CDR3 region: CASSIGRGEGQPQHF. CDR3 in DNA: TGTGCCAGTAGTATCGGGCGCGGGGAGGGACAGCCCCAGCATTTT.

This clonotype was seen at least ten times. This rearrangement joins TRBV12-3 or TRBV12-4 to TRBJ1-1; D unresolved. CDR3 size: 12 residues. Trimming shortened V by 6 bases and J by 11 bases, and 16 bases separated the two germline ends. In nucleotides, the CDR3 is TGTGCCAGCAGCCTGGAGCAGAGGCGGGCTTTCTTT. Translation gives CASSLEQRRAFF.

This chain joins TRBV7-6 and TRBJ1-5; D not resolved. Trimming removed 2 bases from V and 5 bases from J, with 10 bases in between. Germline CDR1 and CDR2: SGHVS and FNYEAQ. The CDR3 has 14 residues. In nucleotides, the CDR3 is TGTGCCAGCAGCTTAAGGACCAATGATCAGCCCCAGCATTTT. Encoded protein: CASSLRTNDQPQHF.